These 15 T cell receptor beta chains came from one sample sequenced in a study of T cells in localized non-small cell lung cancer. TCRdb's table, derived via immunoSEQ multiplex PCR, lists solely in-frame clones and lacks some. Found here are 900 to 1,300 clones, around 21% of them singletons; the top ten hold 10% to 15%. The sample in question was normal lung tissue next to the tumor, obtained before any cancer treatment. All receptors come from a male donor aged 60 or over with stage III lung adenocarcinoma.

The chain uses TRBV5-1 and TRBJ1-1; 9 nucleotides agree with TRBD1. After removal of 3 bases from V and 4 bases from J, the junction contained 13 bases not matched to a gene. Germline CDR1 reads SGHRS; CDR2 reads YFSETQ. This CDR3 is 17 amino acids long. CDR3 DNA: TGCGCCAGCAGCTCAACAGGGGGCGGTGGGTTGGGCACTGAAGCTTTCTTT. Amino acid sequence: CASSSTGGGGLGTEAFF.

By share, this clone counts as large (0.1 to 1%). The chain employs TRBV9 and TRBJ1-1; 8 bases agree with TRBD1. The CDR3 length is 13 residues. Germline loops: CDR1 SGDLS, CDR2 YYNGEE. The junction had 5 bases not matched to a gene; V was cut back by 4 bases and J by 6 bases. The CDR3 here is CASSFTGGAEAFF. The CDR3 nucleotides read TGTGCCAGCAGCTTCACAGGGGGGGCTGAAGCTTTCTTT. The full variable domain, with the rest looked up from reference TRBV9 and TRBJ1-1, is DSGVTQTPKHLITATGQRVTLRCSPRSGDLSVYWYQQSLDQGLQFLIQYYNGEERAKGNILERFSAQQFPDLHSELNLSSLELGDSALYFCASSFTGGAEAFFGQGTRLTVV.

This clone was found a few times. The chain links TRBV11-3 to TRBJ2-7, with 9 bases matching TRBD1. The CDR3 consists of 14 residues. Per germline, CDR1 SGHNT and CDR2 YENEEA. The V segment lost 5 bases and the J segment 3 bases; nucleotides outside the gene matches: 5. The CDR3 here is CASSPRQGVYEQYF. Here the CDR3 DNA reads TGTGCCAGCAGCCCTCGACAGGGGGTCTACGAGCAGTACTTC.

The chain carries TRBV19 and TRBJ2-7; tentative D call: TRBD1 (6 bases). Trimming shortened V by 2 bases and J by 0 bases, and 14 bases separated the two germline ends. Looked up from germline, CDR1 is LNHDA and CDR2 is SQIVND (reference sequence). This CDR3 has 16 residues. The CDR3 loop reads CASSIRADRSSYEQYF. In DNA form, the CDR3 reads TGTGCCAGTAGTATACGGGCCGACAGGAGCTCCTACGAGCAGTACTTC.

The genes are TRBV25-1 and TRBJ1-4; D may be TRBD1 (6 bases). This CDR3 has 16 amino acids. Germline CDR1 and CDR2: MGHDK and SYGVNS. V was trimmed by 1 base and J by 8 bases, leaving 17 bases between them. The CDR3 coding sequence is TGTGCCAGCAGTGAATTTAATCGCGGGGGCTGGGAAAAACTGTTTTTT. This gives the protein CASSEFNRGGWEKLFF.

The chain joins TRBV5-1 to TRBJ2-5, with 9 bases that match TRBD1. V shed 1 base, J shed 5 bases, and the junction held 9 bases outside the gene matches. The germline CDR1 and CDR2 sequences are SGHRS and YFSETQ. The CDR3 runs 16 residues. The chain's CDR3 is CASSLTGTGWTETQYF. The CDR3 nucleotides are TGCGCCAGCAGCTTGACCGGGACAGGGTGGACGGAGACCCAGTACTTC.

The V and J genes are TRBV6-8 and TRBJ2-7; TRBD1 aligns across 8 bases. V was clipped by 0 bases and J by 0 bases; unmatched bases: 10. The CDR3 consists of 18 residues. Germline V gene sequence: CDR1 MNHGY, CDR2 SAAAGT. CDR3 coding DNA: TGTGCCAGCAGTTACTCGAAAGACGGCACAGGGGGCTCCTACGAGCAGTACTTC. Protein product: CASSYSKDGTGGSYEQYF.

The chain couples TRBV5-1 to TRBJ2-6; D could derive from TRBD1 or TRBD2 (7 bases each). Trimming pared 5 bases from V and 4 bases from J, leaving 16 bases between. The germline V gene encodes CDR1 SGHRS and CDR2 YFSETQ. The CDR3 is made up of 16 amino acids. The DNA for the CDR3 is TGCGCCAGCAGTTGGGAGGGGGCGGCCGGGGCCAACGTCCTGACTTTC. Residues: CASSWEGAAGANVLTF. Looking up the rest from reference TRBV5-1 and TRBJ2-6 gives the full variable domain: KAGVTQTPRYLIKTRGQQVTLSCSPISGHRSVSWYQQTPGQGLQFLFEYFSETQRNKGNFPGRFSGRQFSNSRSEMNVSTLELGDSALYLCASSWEGAAGANVLTFGAGSRLTVL.

The gene calls are TRBV11-3 and TRBJ2-3; 9 bases match TRBD1. Trimming cost V 5 bases and J 0 bases; bases outside gene matches: 9. Germline V gene lookup returns CDR1 SGHNT and CDR2 YENEEA. This CDR3 comprises 17 residues. The CDR3 coding sequence is TGTGCCAGCAGCCCAGGACAGGGGCCATACAGCACAGATACGCAGTATTTT. As protein: CASSPGQGPYSTDTQYF.

V gene TRBV5-1 combines with J gene TRBJ1-1, with D uncertain. Trimming pared 3 bases from V and 7 bases from J, leaving 16 bases between. There are 14 residues in the CDR3. Germline-derived CDR1 and CDR2 are SGHRS and YFSETQ. In nucleotides, the CDR3 is TGCGCCAGCAGCTGGACCGCGAATAACTTTGAAGCTTTCTTT. As protein: CASSWTANNFEAFF. The full variable domain, completed using reference TRBV5-1 and TRBJ1-1, is KAGVTQTPRYLIKTRGQQVTLSCSPISGHRSVSWYQQTPGQGLQFLFEYFSETQRNKGNFPGRFSGRQFSNSRSEMNVSTLELGDSALYLCASSWTANNFEAFFGQGTRLTVV.

The rearrangement uses TRBV5-1 and TRBJ2-7; 8 positions agree with TRBD2. The germline V gene encodes CDR1 SGHRS and CDR2 YFSETQ. The CDR3 is made up of 14 amino acids. V lost 5 bases to trimming and J lost 2 bases; unmatched junction nucleotides: 6. The CDR3, as DNA: TGCGCCAGCAGACCAGCGGGAGAGGCCTACGAGCAGTACTTC. Its translation: CASRPAGEAYEQYF. The whole variable domain, filled in from reference TRBV5-1 and TRBJ2-7, reads KAGVTQTPRYLIKTRGQQVTLSCSPISGHRSVSWYQQTPGQGLQFLFEYFSETQRNKGNFPGRFSGRQFSNSRSEMNVSTLELGDSALYLCASRPAGEAYEQYFGPGTRLTVT.

V usage is TRBV19 and J usage is TRBJ1-1; D ambiguous. Germline V gene sequence: CDR1 LNHDA, CDR2 SQIVND (reference sequence). Trimming shortened V by 4 bases and J by 3 bases, and 12 bases separated the two germline ends. The CDR3 is 14 residues long. The CDR3 nucleotides are TGTGCCAGTAGTAATGCCGGGTCGGACACTGAAGCTTTCTTT. Amino acids: CASSNAGSDTEAFF. The complete variable domain, with remaining parts taken from reference TRBV19 and TRBJ1-1, reads DGGITQSPKYLFRKEGQNVTLSCEQNLNHDAMYWYRQDPGQGLRLIYYSQIVNDFQKGDIAEGYSVSREKKESFPLTVTSAQKNPTAFYLCASSNAGSDTEAFFGQGTRLTVV.

This clone showed up just a few times. The V and J genes are TRBV9 and TRBJ1-1; D not certain. The CDR3 totals 15 residues. Deletions cut 0 bases from V and 0 bases from J, with 9 bases between. Looked up from germline, CDR1 is SGDLS and CDR2 is YYNGEE. The CDR3 sequence: CASSVGAGLNTEAFF. As DNA, the CDR3 is TGTGCCAGCAGCGTAGGGGCGGGATTGAACACTGAAGCTTTCTTT.

This clone is labeled as medium-sized. This chain joins TRBV9 and TRBJ2-5; 7 nucleotides agree with TRBD2. The CDR3 spans 15 residues. V trimming: 4 bases; J trimming: 1 base; junction bases outside the gene matches: 7. The V gene's germline CDR1 is SGDLS and CDR2 YYNGEE. CDR3 in amino acids: CASSPRGEPQETQYF. CDR3 bases: TGTGCCAGCAGCCCTCGGGGGGAACCCCAAGAGACCCAGTACTTC.

This clone was observed a handful of times. The chain carries TRBV6-1 and TRBJ2-4, with a possible D match to TRBD2 (5 bases). Trimming took off 2 bases at V and 6 bases at J, with 17 bases between the two ends. The CDR3 is 16 amino acids. Germline CDR1 and CDR2: MNHNS and SASEGT. The CDR3: CASSEPGLAGINIQYF. The CDR3 bases are TGTGCCAGCAGTGAACCGGGGTTGGCAGGCATAAACATTCAGTACTTC.